The 12 T cell receptor beta chains listed next were all sequenced from one sample in a study of blood T cell repertoires in COVID-19. Repertoires were generated with immunoSEQ multiplex PCR, while TCRdb's copy carries only in-frame clones and drops some. The sample shows approximately 200,000 clones, approximately 84% of them seen only once. The sequenced material came from PBMCs or T cells enriched from blood (not recorded which). Source of these receptors: a young woman who had recovered from COVID-19.

This sequence joins TRBV2 and TRBJ1-1; D remains ambiguous. This CDR3 has 14 amino acids. The V end lost 7 bases, the J end lost 0 bases, and 12 bases lay between the germline ends. Germline V gives CDR1 SNHLY, CDR2 FYNNEI. In DNA, the CDR3 is TGTGCCAGCACCGAGACACAGATGAACACTGAAGCTTTCTTT. It yields the protein CASTETQMNTEAFF.

This rearrangement joins TRBV7-3 to TRBJ1-2; TRBD1 is a possible D gene (5 bases). The CDR3 has 14 residues. Germline CDR1 is SGHTA and CDR2 is FQGTGA. Trimming left V 0 bases short and J 7 bases short, with 12 bases between. The CDR3 region is CASSLTLIDSGYTF. CDR3 coding DNA: TGTGCCAGCAGCTTAACCTTAATAGACAGTGGCTACACCTTC.

With respect to this clone: A junction end diverges from the germline sequence, so it may reflect a read error. V usage is TRBV7-9 and J usage is TRBJ2-5, with a possible D match to TRBD1 (5 bases). CDR3 length equals 12 residues. CDR1 and CDR2 (germline): SEHNR, FQNEAQ (reference sequence). The CDR3 spells CASSLTLTKGDF. In DNA, the CDR3 is TGTGCCAGCAGCTTGACACTAACCAAAGGGGACTTC.

The chain joins TRBV3-1 (or the pseudogene TRBV3-2) to TRBJ2-1, with D maybe TRBD2 (6 bases). CDR1 is LGHDT, CDR2 YNNKEL, per germline (reference sequence). The V and J ends lost 0 bases and 3 bases respectively, with 12 bases between them. The CDR3 extends over 16 amino acids. The CDR3 here is CASSQENPGLYNEQFF. In nucleotides, the CDR3 is TGTGCCAGCAGCCAAGAAAACCCGGGACTCTACAATGAGCAGTTCTTC.

This chain uses TRBV7-9 with TRBJ2-1, with TRBD2 identical over 9 bases. Germline V gene sequence: CDR1 SEHNR, CDR2 FQNEAQ (reference sequence). J gave up 4 bases and V 4 bases, and 14 bases lay outside the gene matches. The CDR3 contains 18 residues. The CDR3, as DNA: TGTGCCAGCAGCTCAAGAAGAAATAGCGGGAGAGTTTACAATGAGCAGTTCTTC. Translating it yields CASSSRRNSGRVYNEQFF.

V and J are TRBV5-6 and TRBJ2-3, with 7 positions matching TRBD2. V shed 0 bases, J shed 0 bases, and the junction held 4 bases outside the gene matches. CDR3 size: 16 residues. Germline assignment: CDR1 SGHDT and CDR2 YYEEEE. The chain's CDR3 is CASSLGLAVSTDTQYF. In DNA, the CDR3 is TGTGCCAGCAGCTTGGGGCTAGCGGTTAGCACAGATACGCAGTATTTT.

The chain employs TRBV3-1 (or the pseudogene TRBV3-2) and TRBJ1-3; no reliable D call. CDR3 length equals 13 residues. Per germline, CDR1 LGHDT and CDR2 YNNKEL (reference sequence). Trimming cost V 7 bases and J 3 bases, with 10 bases left between them. In DNA form, the CDR3 reads TGTGCCAGCAATCCGTCAGGTGGAAACACCATATATTTT. Its protein is CASNPSGGNTIYF.

The sample holds a few counts of this clone. This chain links TRBV2 with TRBJ1-3; tentative D call: TRBD1 (6 bases). The V end was cut by 0 bases, the J end by 3 bases, with 18 bases between. Germline CDR1 reads SNHLY; CDR2 reads FYNNEI. The CDR3 contains 18 residues. The CDR3 DNA is TGTGCCAGCAGTGAAGCGCTGTTAGGGGGTTATTATGGAAACACCATATATTTT. This gives the protein CASSEALLGGYYGNTIYF.

The J gene is TRBJ1-2, the V gene TRBV12-3 or TRBV12-4, with D possibly being TRBD1 (5 bases). Deletions cut 4 bases from V and 8 bases from J, with 11 bases between. This CDR3 has 12 amino acids. CDR3 protein: CASSSLGGGYTF. CDR3 in DNA: TGTGCCAGCAGTTCCTTGGGGGGGGGCTACACCTTC.

The chain is built from TRBV20-1 and TRBJ1-6; 11 bases match TRBD1. Germline CDR1 and CDR2: DFQATT and SNEGSKA (reference sequence). Trimming removed 3 bases from V and 8 bases from J; junction bases left unmatched: 9. The CDR3 loop spans 16 amino acids. Here the CDR3 DNA reads TGCAGTGCTAGTTCCCCGGGGGGACAGGGGGATTCACCCCTCCACTTT. Translated, it gives CSASSPGGQGDSPLHF.

The V call is TRBV9, the J call TRBJ2-1, with 9 positions matching TRBD2. This CDR3 comprises 17 residues. V dropped 0 bases and J dropped 1; count of bases not matched to a gene: 5. In germline, CDR1 is SGDLS, CDR2 YYNGEE. The CDR3 nucleotides are TGTGCCAGCAGCGTAGGAGTAACTAGCGGGTCCTACAATGAGCAGTTCTTC. It codes for CASSVGVTSGSYNEQFF.

In this sample, this clone turned up many times. The chain has TRBV28 and TRBJ1-6; D might be TRBD1 (5 bases). The CDR3 is made up of 14 amino acids. V lost 4 bases to trimming and J lost 13 bases, with 17 bases between them. Germline V gene lookup returns CDR1 MDHEN and CDR2 SYDVKM. The CDR3 coding sequence is TGTGCCAGCAGTTGGGGGGGTGAAGCTCTTCCCCTCCACTTT. This translates into CASSWGGEALPLHF.